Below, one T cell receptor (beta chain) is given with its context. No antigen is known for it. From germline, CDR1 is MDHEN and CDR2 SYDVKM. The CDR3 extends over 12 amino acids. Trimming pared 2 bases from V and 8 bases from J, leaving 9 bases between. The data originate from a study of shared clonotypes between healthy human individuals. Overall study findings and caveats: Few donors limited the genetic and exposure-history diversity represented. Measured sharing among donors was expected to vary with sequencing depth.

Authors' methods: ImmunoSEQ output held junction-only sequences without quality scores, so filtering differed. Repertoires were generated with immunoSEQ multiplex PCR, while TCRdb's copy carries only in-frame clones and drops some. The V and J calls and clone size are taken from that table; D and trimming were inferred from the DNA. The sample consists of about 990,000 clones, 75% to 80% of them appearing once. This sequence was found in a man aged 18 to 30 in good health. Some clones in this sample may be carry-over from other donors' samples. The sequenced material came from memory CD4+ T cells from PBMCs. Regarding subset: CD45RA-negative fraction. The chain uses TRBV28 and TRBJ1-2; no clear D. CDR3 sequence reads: CASSLPGKGYTF. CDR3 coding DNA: TGTGCCAGCAGTTTACCGGGAAAAGGCTACACCTTC.